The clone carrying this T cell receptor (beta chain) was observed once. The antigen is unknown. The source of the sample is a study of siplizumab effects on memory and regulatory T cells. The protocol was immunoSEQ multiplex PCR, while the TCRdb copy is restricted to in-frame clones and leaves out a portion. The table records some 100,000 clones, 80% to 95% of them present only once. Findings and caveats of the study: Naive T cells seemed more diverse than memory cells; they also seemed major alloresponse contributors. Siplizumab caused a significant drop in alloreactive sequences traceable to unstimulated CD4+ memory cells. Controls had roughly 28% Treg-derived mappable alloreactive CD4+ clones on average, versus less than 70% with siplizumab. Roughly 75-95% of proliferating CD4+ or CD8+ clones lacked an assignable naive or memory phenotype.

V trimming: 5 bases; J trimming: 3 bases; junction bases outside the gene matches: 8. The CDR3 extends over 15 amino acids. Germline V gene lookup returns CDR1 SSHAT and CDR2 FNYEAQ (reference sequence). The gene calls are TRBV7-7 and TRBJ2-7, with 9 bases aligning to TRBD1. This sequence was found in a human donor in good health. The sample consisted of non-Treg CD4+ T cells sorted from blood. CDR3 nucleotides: TGTGCCAGCAGCCCCGGGACAGGGCTGATCTACGAGCAGTACTTC. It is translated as CASSPGTGLIYEQYF.